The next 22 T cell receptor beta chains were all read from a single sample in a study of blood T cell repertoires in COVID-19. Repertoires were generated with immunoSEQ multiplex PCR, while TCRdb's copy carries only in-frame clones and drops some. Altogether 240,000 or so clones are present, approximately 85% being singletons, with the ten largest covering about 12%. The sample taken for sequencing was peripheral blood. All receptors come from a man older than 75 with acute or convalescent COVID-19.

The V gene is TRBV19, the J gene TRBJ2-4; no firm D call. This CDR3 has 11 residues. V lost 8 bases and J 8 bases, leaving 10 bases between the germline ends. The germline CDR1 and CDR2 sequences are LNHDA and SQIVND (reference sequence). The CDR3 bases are TGTGCCAGTTCACGCACTGACATTCAGTACTTC. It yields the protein CASSRTDIQYF. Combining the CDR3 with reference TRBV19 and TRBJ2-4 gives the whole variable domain DGGITQSPKYLFRKEGQNVTLSCEQNLNHDAMYWYRQDPGQGLRLIYYSQIVNDFQKGDIAEGYSVSREKKESFPLTVTSAQKNPTAFYLCASSRTDIQYFGAGTRLSVL.

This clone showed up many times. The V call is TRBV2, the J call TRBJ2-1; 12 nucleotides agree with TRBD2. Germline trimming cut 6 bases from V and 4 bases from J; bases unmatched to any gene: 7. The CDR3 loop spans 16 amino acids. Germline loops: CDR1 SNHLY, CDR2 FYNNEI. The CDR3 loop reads CASSYQLAGGYNEQFF. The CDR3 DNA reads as TGTGCCAGCAGCTACCAACTAGCGGGGGGATACAATGAGCAGTTCTTC.

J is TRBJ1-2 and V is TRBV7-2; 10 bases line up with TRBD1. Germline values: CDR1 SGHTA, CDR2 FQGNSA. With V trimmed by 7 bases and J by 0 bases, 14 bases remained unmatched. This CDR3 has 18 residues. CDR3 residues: CASILSGTGAYTNYGYTF. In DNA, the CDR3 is TGTGCCAGCATCCTCTCGGGGACAGGGGCCTACACTAACTATGGCTACACCTTC.

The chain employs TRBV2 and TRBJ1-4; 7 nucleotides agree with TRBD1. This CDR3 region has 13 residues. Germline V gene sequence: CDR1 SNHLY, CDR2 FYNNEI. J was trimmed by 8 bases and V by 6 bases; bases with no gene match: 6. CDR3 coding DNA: TGTGCCAGCAGCTCCGGACAGGCGGAAAAACTGTTTTTT. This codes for CASSSGQAEKLFF.

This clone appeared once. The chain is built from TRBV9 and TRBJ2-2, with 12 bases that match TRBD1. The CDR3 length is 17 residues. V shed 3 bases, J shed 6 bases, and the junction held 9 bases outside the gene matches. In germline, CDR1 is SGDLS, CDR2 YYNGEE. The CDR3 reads CASSATGTGGASGELFF. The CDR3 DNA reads TGTGCCAGCAGCGCTACTGGGACAGGGGGCGCATCCGGGGAGCTGTTTTTT. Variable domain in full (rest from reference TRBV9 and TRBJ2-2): DSGVTQTPKHLITATGQRVTLRCSPRSGDLSVYWYQQSLDQGLQFLIQYYNGEERAKGNILERFSAQQFPDLHSELNLSSLELGDSALYFCASSATGTGGASGELFFGEGSRLTVL.

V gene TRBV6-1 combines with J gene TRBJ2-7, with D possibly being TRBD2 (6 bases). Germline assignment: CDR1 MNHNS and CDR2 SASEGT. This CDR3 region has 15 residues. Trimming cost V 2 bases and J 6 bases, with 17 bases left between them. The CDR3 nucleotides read TGTGCCAGCAGTGAACCGCCAGGGCTGGGGGGCGAGCAGTACTTC. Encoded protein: CASSEPPGLGGEQYF.

The CDR3, as DNA: TGTGCCAGCAGCCCCCAACCAGTTAACACCGGGGAGCTGTTTTTT. Translated, it gives CASSPQPVNTGELFF. The chain has TRBV11-2 and TRBJ2-2; D gene unclear. The V end was cut by 5 bases, the J end by 2 bases, with 12 bases between. The CDR3 length is 15 residues. In germline, CDR1 is SGHAT, CDR2 FQNNGV.

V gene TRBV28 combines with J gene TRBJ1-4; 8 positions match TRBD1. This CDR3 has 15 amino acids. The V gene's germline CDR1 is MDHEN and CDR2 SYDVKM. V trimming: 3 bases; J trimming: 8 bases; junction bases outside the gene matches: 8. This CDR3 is CASSFGDRLREKLFF. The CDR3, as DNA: TGTGCCAGCAGTTTTGGGGACAGGTTAAGGGAAAAACTGTTTTTT.

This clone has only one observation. Written as DNA, the CDR3 is TGCAGCGTTGCCCAAGGGGGCGAGCTGAACACCATATATTTT. It specifies CSVAQGGELNTIYF. The chain carries TRBV29-1 and TRBJ1-3; TRBD1 matches at 7 bases. Germline assignment: CDR1 SQVTM and CDR2 ANQGSEA. Trimming took 4 bases from V and 7 from J; bases not matched to a gene: 10. This CDR3 contains 14 residues.

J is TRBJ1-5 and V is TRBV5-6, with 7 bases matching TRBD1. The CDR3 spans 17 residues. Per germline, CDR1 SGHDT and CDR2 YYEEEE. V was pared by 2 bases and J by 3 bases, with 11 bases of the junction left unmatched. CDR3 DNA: TGTGCCAGCAGCTTAAGACAGGGAAAGGGGGCCAATCAGCCCCAGCATTTT. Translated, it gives CASSLRQGKGANQPQHF.

The CDR3 protein is CASSPTSGYSYEQYF. The CDR3, as DNA: TGTGCCAGCAGCCCAACTAGCGGCTATTCCTACGAGCAGTACTTC. This rearrangement joins TRBV3-1 (or the pseudogene TRBV3-2) to TRBJ2-7, with 8 bases identical to TRBD2. CDR1 LGHDT and CDR2 YNNKEL come from the germline V gene (reference sequence). This CDR3 has 15 residues. Unmatched junction bases numbered 6, after V lost 4 bases and J lost 1 base.

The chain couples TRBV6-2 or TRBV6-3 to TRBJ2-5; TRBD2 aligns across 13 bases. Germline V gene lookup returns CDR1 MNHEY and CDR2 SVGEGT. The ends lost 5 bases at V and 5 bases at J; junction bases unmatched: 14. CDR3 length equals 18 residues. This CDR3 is CASSPGRLAGGLGETQYF. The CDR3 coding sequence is TGTGCCAGCAGTCCAGGACGACTAGCGGGGGGCCTGGGGGAGACCCAGTACTTC.

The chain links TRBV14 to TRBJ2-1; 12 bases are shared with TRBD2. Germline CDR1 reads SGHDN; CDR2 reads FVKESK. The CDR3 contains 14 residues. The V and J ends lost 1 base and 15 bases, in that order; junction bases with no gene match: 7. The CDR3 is CASSQVASGGAVFF. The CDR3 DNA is TGTGCCAGCAGCCAAGTGGCTAGCGGGGGGGCCGTGTTCTTC.

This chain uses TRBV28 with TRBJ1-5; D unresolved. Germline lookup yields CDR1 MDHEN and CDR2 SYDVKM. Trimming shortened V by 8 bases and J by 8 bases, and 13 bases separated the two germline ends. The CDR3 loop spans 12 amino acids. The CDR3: CASSGGNEPQHF. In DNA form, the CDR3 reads TGTGCCAGCTCTGGAGGGAATGAGCCCCAGCATTTT.

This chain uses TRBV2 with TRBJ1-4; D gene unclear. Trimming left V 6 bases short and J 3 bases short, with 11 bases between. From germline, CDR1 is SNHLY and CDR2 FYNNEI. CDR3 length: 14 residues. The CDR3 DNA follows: TGTGCCAGCAGGGAGACGAAGGCTAATGAAAAACTGTTTTTT. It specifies CASRETKANEKLFF.

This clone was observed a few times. In DNA, the CDR3 is TGTGCCATCGACTTGGGGGGCTCTGGAAACACCATATATTTT. Amino acids: CAIDLGGSGNTIYF. The genes are TRBV7-8 and TRBJ1-3; the D gene is possibly TRBD1 (5 bases). The CDR3 length is 14 residues. Germline-derived CDR1 and CDR2 are SGHVS and FQNEAQ. The V and J ends lost 10 bases and 0 bases respectively, with 13 bases between them.

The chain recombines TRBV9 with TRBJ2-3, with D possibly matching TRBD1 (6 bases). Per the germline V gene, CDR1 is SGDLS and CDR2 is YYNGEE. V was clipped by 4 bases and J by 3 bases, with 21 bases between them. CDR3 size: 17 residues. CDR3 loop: CASSFEALRGVTDTQYF. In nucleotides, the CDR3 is TGTGCCAGCAGCTTTGAAGCCCTCAGGGGCGTGACAGATACGCAGTATTTT.

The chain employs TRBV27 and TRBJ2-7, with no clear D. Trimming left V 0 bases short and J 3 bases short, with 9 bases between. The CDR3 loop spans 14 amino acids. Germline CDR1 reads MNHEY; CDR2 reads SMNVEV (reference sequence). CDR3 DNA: TGTGCCAGCAGTTTATCTCCCCACGGCTACGAGCAGTACTTC. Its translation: CASSLSPHGYEQYF.

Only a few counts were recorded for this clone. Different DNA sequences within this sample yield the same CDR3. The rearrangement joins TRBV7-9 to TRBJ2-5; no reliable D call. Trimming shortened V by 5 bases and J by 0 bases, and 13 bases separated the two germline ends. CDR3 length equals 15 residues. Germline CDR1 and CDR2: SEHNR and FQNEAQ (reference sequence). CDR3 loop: CASSPRQAYQETQYF. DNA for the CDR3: TGTGCCAGCAGCCCAAGGCAGGCGTACCAAGAGACCCAGTACTTC.

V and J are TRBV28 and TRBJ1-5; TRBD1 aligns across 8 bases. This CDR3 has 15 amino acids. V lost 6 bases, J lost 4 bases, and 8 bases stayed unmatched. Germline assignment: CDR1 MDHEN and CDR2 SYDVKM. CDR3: CASRDQGAWNQPQHF. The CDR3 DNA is TGTGCCAGCAGGGACCAGGGGGCTTGGAATCAGCCCCAGCATTTT.

CDR3: CASSQVWAVQGDSPLHF. The CDR3 DNA is TGTGCCAGCAGCCAAGTTTGGGCGGTACAGGGGGATTCACCCCTCCACTTT. The gene calls are TRBV3-1 (or the pseudogene TRBV3-2) and TRBJ1-6; 8 positions agree with TRBD1. The CDR3 has 17 residues. The germline CDR1 and CDR2 sequences are LGHDT and YNNKEL (reference sequence). Germline trimming cut 1 base from V and 8 bases from J; bases unmatched to any gene: 10.

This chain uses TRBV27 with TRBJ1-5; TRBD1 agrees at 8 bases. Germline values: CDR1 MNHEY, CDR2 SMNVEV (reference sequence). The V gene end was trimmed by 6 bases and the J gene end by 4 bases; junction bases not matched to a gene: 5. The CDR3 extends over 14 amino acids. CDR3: CASRLQGANQPQHF. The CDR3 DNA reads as TGTGCCAGCAGGCTTCAGGGGGCAAATCAGCCCCAGCATTTT.